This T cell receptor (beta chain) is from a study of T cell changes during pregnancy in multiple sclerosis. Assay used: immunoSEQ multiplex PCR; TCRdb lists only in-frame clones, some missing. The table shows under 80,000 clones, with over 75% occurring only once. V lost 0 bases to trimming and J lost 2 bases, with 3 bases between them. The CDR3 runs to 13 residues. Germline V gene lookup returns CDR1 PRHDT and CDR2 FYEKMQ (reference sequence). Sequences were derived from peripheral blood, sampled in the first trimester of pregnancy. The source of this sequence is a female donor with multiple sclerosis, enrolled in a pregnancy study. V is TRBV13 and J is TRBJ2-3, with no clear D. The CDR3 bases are TGTGCCAGCAGCTTAGGAGCCACAGATACGCAGTATTTT. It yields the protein CASSLGATDTQYF.